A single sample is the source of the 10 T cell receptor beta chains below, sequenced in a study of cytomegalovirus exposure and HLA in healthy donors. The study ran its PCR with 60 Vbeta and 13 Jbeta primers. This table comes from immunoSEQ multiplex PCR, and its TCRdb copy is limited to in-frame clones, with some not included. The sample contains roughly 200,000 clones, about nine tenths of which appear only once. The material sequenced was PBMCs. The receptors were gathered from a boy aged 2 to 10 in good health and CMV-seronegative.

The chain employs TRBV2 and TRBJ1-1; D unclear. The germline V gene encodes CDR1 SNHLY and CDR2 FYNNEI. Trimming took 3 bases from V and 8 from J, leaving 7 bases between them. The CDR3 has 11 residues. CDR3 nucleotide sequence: TGTGCCAGCAGTGAGACATGGGAAGCTTTCTTT. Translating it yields CASSETWEAFF. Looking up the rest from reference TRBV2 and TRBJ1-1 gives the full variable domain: EPEVTQTPSHQVTQMGQEVILRCVPISNHLYFYWYRQILGQKVEFLVSFYNNEISEKSEIFDDQFSVERPDGSNFTLKIRSTKLEDSAMYFCASSETWEAFFGQGTRLTVV.

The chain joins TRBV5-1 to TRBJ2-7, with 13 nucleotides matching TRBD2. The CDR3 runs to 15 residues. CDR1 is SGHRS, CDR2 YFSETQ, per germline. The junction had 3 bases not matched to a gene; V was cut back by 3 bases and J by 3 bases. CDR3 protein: CASSSGLAGFYEQYF. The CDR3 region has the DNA TGCGCCAGCAGCTCGGGACTAGCGGGATTCTACGAGCAGTACTTC. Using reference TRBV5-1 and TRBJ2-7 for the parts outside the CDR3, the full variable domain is KAGVTQTPRYLIKTRGQQVTLSCSPISGHRSVSWYQQTPGQGLQFLFEYFSETQRNKGNFPGRFSGRQFSNSRSEMNVSTLELGDSALYLCASSSGLAGFYEQYFGPGTRLTVT.

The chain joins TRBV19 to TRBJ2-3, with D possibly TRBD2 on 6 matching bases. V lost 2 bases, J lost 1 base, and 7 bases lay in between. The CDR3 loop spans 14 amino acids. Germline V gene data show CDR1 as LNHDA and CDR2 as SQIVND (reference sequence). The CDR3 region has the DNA TGTGCCAGTAGTATATGGGGGGGCACAGATACGCAGTATTTT. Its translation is CASSIWGGTDTQYF.

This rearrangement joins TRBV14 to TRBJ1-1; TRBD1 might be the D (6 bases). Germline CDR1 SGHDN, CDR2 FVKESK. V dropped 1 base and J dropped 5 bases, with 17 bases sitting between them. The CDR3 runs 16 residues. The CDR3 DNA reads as TGTGCCAGCAGCCAAGCCCCGGGATACCAGGGGACTGAAGCTTTCTTT. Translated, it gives CASSQAPGYQGTEAFF.

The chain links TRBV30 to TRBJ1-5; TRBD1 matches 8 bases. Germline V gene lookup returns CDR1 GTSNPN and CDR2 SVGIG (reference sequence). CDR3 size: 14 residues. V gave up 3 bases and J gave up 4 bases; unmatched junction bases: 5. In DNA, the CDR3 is TGTGCCTGGAGACGGACAGGGATTAATCAGCCCCAGCATTTT. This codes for CAWRRTGINQPQHF. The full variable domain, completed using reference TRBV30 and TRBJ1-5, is SQTIHQWPATLVQPVGSPLSLECTVEGTSNPNLYWYRQAAGRGLQLLFYSVGIGQISSEVPQNLSASRPQDRQFILSSKKLLLSDSGFYLCAWRRTGINQPQHFGDGTRLSIL.

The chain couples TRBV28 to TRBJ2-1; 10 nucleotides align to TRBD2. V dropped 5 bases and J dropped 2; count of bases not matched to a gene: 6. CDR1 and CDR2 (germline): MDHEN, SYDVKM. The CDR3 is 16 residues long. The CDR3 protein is CASSTTAGGPYNEQFF. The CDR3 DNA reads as TGTGCCAGCAGTACAACAGCGGGGGGGCCCTACAATGAGCAGTTCTTC.

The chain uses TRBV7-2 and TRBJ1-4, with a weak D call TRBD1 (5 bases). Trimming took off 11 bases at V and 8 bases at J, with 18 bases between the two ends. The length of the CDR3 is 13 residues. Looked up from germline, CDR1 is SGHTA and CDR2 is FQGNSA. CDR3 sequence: CACREGPREKLFF. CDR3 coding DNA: TGTGCCTGTCGGGAGGGACCCCGGGAAAAACTGTTTTTT.

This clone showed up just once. The CDR3 nucleotides are TGTGCCAGCAGTTTATTACCCGCCCTCCAACGGCTGCTCACTAGCGGGAGGGAGGATGAGCAGTTCTTC. As protein: CASSLLPALQRLLTSGREDEQFF. The chain combines TRBV28 with TRBJ2-1; TRBD2 matches 13 bases. The CDR3 spans 23 residues. Germline-derived CDR1 and CDR2 are MDHEN and SYDVKM. V gave up 1 base and J gave up 8 bases; unmatched junction bases: 26.

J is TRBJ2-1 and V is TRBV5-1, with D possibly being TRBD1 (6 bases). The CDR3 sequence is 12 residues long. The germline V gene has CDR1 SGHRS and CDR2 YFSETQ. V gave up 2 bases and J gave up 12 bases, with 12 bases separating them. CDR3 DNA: TGCGCCAGCAGCTTTGGGGACACCGCGCAGTTCTTC. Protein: CASSFGDTAQFF.

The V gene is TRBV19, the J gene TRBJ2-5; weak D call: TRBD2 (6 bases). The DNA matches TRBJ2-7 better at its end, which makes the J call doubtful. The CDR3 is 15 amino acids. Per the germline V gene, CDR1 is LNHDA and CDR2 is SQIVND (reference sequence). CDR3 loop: CASSDGALASYEQYF. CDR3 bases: TGTGCCAGTAGCGACGGGGCCCTAGCGAGCTACGAGCAGTACTTC.